The 8 T cell receptor beta chains listed next were all sequenced from one sample in a study of T cell repertoires and Cas9 in healthy adults. Assay: immunoSEQ multiplex PCR; the TCRdb copy retains only in-frame clones and omits some. The sample includes tens of thousands of clones, more than 75% of them seen just once. Sequencing used CD4+ effector T cells (CD127+, CD25-, CD137-, CD154-) from PBMCs; culture status not recorded. These receptors all stem from a human donor in good health.

V is TRBV18 and J is TRBJ2-2; no clear D gene. Germline CDR1 KGHSH, CDR2 LQKENI. The CDR3 contains 13 residues. Deletions cut 3 bases from V and 5 bases from J, with 7 bases between. In DNA, the CDR3 is TGTGCCAGCTCACCGGCGGTGACCGGGGAGCTGTTTTTT. As protein: CASSPAVTGELFF.

J is TRBJ2-5 and V is TRBV14; D remains unclear. This CDR3 contains 15 residues. Trimming stripped 1 base from V and 4 bases from J, with 13 bases between. CDR1 SGHDN and CDR2 FVKESK come from the germline V gene. The CDR3 protein is CASSQGLGSGETQYF. CDR3 DNA: TGTGCCAGCAGCCAAGGATTAGGATCGGGAGAGACCCAGTACTTC.

The genes are TRBV2 and TRBJ2-7, with 8 bases fitting TRBD1. Germline V gives CDR1 SNHLY, CDR2 FYNNEI. The length of the CDR3 is 13 residues. V was pared by 11 bases and J by 1 base, with 7 bases of the junction left unmatched. CDR3 DNA sequence: TGTGCCCGCGGACAGGGTGGTTCCTACGAGCAGTACTTC. Protein product: CARGQGGSYEQYF.

This rearrangement joins TRBV30 to TRBJ2-3; D gene ambiguous. Germline loops: CDR1 GTSNPN, CDR2 SVGIG (reference sequence). V lost 4 bases and J lost 1, with 6 bases in between. The CDR3 length is 12 residues. The CDR3 sequence is CAWTRGTDTQYF. The CDR3 nucleotides read TGTGCCTGGACACGAGGCACAGATACGCAGTATTTT.

The chain links TRBV5-1 to TRBJ1-2; 8 bases align to TRBD1. V shed 4 bases, J shed 4 bases, and the junction held 9 bases outside the gene matches. Germline CDR1 reads SGHRS; CDR2 reads YFSETQ. This CDR3 comprises 15 residues. This CDR3 is CASSPDRVYLYGYTF. CDR3 bases: TGCGCCAGCAGCCCGGACAGGGTGTATCTCTATGGCTACACCTTC.

The gene calls are TRBV27 and TRBJ1-4; the D is unclear. Germline CDR1 reads MNHEY; CDR2 reads SMNVEV (reference sequence). CDR3 length: 15 residues. The ends were cut back, 6 bases at V and 8 bases at J, with 19 bases in the middle. The CDR3: CASRSERAGREKLFF. For the CDR3, the DNA is TGTGCCAGCAGAAGCGAGCGCGCGGGGAGAGAAAAACTGTTTTTT. The entire variable domain, with the rest obtained from reference TRBV27 and TRBJ1-4, is as follows: EAQVTQNPRYLITVTGKKLTVTCSQNMNHEYMSWYRQDPGLGLRQIYYSMNVEVTDKGDVPEGYKVSRKEKRNFPLILESPSPNQTSLYFCASRSERAGREKLFFGSGTQLSVL.

The V and J genes are TRBV6-5 and TRBJ1-1, with a tentative D call TRBD1 (5 bases). With 0 bases removed from V and 1 base from J, the gap between germline ends came to 12 bases. Germline CDR1 and CDR2: MNHEY and SVGAGI. CDR3 size: 16 residues. Written as DNA, the CDR3 is TGTGCCAGCAGTTACTCGAGAGGGGTAGGGAACACTGAAGCTTTCTTT. Protein product: CASSYSRGVGNTEAFF.

This clone was observed a few times. DNA of the CDR3: TGTGCCAGCAGCCTCACAAGGACCTCAGGGTCCTATAATTCACCCCTCCACTTT. Residues: CASSLTRTSGSYNSPLHF. The V call is TRBV27, the J call TRBJ1-6, with a tentative D call TRBD1 (5 bases). Trimming took off 6 bases at V and 1 base at J, with 19 bases between the two ends. CDR3 length: 18 amino acids. CDR1 and CDR2 (germline): MNHEY, SMNVEV (reference sequence).